The sequence of this T cell receptor (beta chain) was determined in a study of HIV-infected children after antiretroviral therapy interruption. V trimming: 9 bases; J trimming: 2 bases; junction bases outside the gene matches: 9. The germline V gene encodes CDR1 MNHNS and CDR2 SASEGT. This CDR3 has 14 residues. Treatment specified: PENTA 11 planned treatment interruption arm or continuous ART arm. This clonotype has ten or more counts. A 3' RACE protocol on RNA, with unique molecular identifiers, produced the TCR library. Using its own MiXCR run on the 3' RACE reads, TCRdb lists one record per CDR3 protein. The repertoire includes approximately 96,000 distinct CDR3 sequences, approximately 6.9% of them detected once, and roughly 1% sits in the top ten.

The sequencing here drew on CD45RA+ CD4+ T cells from PBMCs, pooled from several time points, taken from a donor given antiretroviral therapy, either interrupted or continuous. The subset was: naive CD4+ CD45RA+ CD45RO- T cells. This receptor was obtained from a pool of human donors with HIV. The V call is TRBV6-1, the J call TRBJ2-7, with 8 bases matching TRBD1. DNA of the CDR3: TGTGCCAGTCAACGGACAGGGACGGCCTACGAGCAGTACTTC. As protein: CASQRTGTAYEQYF.